This T cell receptor beta chain is from a study of graft-versus-host responses after intestinal transplantation. Using immunoSEQ multiplex PCR, the repertoire was profiled, and TCRdb retains in-frame clones only, with some absent. The table has around 45,000 clones, approximately 94% seen once. The CDR3 is 18 amino acids. Looked up from germline, CDR1 is SGHTA and CDR2 is FQGNSA. Trimming removed 3 bases from V and 2 bases from J; junction bases left unmatched: 9. About this clone: The target antigen is unknown.

Study observations and caveats: Association was observed between peak circulating GvH clone levels and early post-transplant HvG declines. The study found high graft-versus-host to host-versus-graft clonal ratios in allografts of patients with graft-donor T cell macrochimerism.

The clonotype comes from a human patient who received an intestinal transplant, so some T cells may come from the graft donor. The chain has TRBV7-2 and TRBJ2-1; TRBD2 matches 11 bases. The source material was PBMCs, sampled more than 310 days after intestinal transplant. The CDR3, as DNA: TGTGCCAGCAGCTTTTCTAGCGGGAGGAGAAGAGCCTACAATGAGCAGTTCTTC. Translated, it gives CASSFSSGRRRAYNEQFF.